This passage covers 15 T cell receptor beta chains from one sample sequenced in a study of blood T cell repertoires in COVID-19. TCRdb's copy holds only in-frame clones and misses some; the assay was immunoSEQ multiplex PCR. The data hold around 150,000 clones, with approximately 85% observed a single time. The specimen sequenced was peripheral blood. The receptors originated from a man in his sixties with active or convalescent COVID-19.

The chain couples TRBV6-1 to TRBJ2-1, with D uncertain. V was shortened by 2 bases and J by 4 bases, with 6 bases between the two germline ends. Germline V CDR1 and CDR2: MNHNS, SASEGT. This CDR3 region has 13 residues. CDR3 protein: CASSEYYYNEQFF. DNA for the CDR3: TGTGCCAGCAGTGAATACTATTACAATGAGCAGTTCTTC.

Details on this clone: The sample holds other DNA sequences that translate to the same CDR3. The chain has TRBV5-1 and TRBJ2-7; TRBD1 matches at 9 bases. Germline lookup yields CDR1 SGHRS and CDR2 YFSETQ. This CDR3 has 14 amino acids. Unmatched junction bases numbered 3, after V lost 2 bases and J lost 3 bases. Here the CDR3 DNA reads TGCGCCAGCAGCTTCGGGACAGGGAGCTACGAGCAGTACTTC. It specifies CASSFGTGSYEQYF. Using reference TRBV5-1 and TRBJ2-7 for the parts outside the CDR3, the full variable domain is KAGVTQTPRYLIKTRGQQVTLSCSPISGHRSVSWYQQTPGQGLQFLFEYFSETQRNKGNFPGRFSGRQFSNSRSEMNVSTLELGDSALYLCASSFGTGSYEQYFGPGTRLTVT.

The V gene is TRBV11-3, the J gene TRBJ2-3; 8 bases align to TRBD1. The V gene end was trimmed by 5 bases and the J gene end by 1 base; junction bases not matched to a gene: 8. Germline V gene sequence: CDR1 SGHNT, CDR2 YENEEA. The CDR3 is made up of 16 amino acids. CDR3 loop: CASSPRTGQGTDTQYF. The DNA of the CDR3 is TGTGCCAGCAGCCCTCGGACAGGGCAGGGCACAGATACGCAGTATTTT.

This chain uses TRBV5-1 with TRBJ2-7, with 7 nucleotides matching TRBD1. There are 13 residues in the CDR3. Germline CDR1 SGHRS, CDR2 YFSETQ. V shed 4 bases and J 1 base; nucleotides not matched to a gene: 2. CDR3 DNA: TGCGCCAGCAGCAAGGGACAGTCCTACGAGCAGTACTTC. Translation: CASSKGQSYEQYF. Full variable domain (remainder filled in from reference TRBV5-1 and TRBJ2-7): KAGVTQTPRYLIKTRGQQVTLSCSPISGHRSVSWYQQTPGQGLQFLFEYFSETQRNKGNFPGRFSGRQFSNSRSEMNVSTLELGDSALYLCASSKGQSYEQYFGPGTRLTVT.

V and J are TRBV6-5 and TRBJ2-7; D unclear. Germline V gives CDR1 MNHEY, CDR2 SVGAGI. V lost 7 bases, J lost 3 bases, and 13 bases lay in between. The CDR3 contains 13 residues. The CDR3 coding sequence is TGTGCCAGCAAAAATCCCGGTGGCTACGAGCAGTACTTC. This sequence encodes CASKNPGGYEQYF.

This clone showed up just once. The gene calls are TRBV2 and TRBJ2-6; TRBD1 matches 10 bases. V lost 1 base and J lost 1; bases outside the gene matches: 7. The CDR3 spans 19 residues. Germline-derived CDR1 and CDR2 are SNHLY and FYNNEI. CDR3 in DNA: TGTGCCAGCAGTGAAGTGGGGACAGGGGCCCGATCTGGGGCCAACGTCCTGACTTTC. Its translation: CASSEVGTGARSGANVLTF.

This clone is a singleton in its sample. The CDR3 here is CASSDPVGRGLLGQYF. The CDR3 DNA reads as TGTGCCAGCAGTGATCCAGTAGGCAGGGGACTATTAGGGCAGTACTTC. V and J are TRBV25-1 and TRBJ2-7; D is perhaps TRBD2 (7 bases). CDR1 and CDR2 from the germline V gene are MGHDK and SYGVNS. Trimming took 3 bases from V and 9 from J, leaving 24 bases between them. This CDR3 has 16 residues.

The CDR3 protein is CASSPDGHNQPQHF. The DNA for the CDR3 is TGTGCCAGCTCACCGGACGGACACAATCAGCCCCAGCATTTT. The chain employs TRBV18 and TRBJ1-5, with D maybe TRBD1 (5 bases). CDR1 and CDR2 (germline): KGHSH, LQKENI. CDR3 size: 14 residues. Trimming stripped 3 bases from V and 3 bases from J, with 9 bases between.

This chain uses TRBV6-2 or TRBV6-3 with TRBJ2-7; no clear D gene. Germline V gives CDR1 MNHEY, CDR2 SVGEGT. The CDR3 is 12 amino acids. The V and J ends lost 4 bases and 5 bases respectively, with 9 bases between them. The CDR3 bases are TGTGCCAGCAGTTCCGCGGTCCACGAGCAGTACTTC. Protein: CASSSAVHEQYF.

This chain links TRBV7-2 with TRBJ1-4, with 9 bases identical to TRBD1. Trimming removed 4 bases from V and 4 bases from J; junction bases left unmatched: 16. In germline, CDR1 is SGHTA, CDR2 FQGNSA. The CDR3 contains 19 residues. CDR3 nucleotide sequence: TGTGCCAGCAGCTCTCCCGGACAGGGGCGACCCCGGGGTAATGAAAAACTGTTTTTT. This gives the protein CASSSPGQGRPRGNEKLFF.

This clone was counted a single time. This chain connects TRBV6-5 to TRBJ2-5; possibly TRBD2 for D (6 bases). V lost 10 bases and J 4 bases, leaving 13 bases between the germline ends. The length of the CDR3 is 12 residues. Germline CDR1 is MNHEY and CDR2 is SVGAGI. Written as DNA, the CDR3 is TGTGCCACCACGGGGGTGGGAGAGACCCAGTACTTC. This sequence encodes CATTGVGETQYF.

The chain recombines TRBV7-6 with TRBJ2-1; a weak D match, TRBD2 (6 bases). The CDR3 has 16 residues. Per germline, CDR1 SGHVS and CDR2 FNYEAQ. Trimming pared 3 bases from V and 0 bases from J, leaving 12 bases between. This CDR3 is CASSFGGGNSYNEQFF. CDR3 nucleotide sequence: TGTGCCAGCAGCTTTGGTGGGGGGAACTCCTACAATGAGCAGTTCTTC. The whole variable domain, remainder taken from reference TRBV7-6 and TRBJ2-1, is GAGVSQSPRYKVTKRGQDVALRCDPISGHVSLYWYRQALGQGPEFLTYFNYEAQQDKSGLPNDRFSAERPEGSISTLTIQRTEQRDSAMYRCASSFGGGNSYNEQFFGPGTRLTVL.

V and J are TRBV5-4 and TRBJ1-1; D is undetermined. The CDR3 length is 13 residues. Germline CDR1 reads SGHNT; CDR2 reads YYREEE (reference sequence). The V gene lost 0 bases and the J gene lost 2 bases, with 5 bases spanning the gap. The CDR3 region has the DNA TGTGCCAGCAGCTTGGCTCTAAACACTGAAGCTTTCTTT. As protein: CASSLALNTEAFF.

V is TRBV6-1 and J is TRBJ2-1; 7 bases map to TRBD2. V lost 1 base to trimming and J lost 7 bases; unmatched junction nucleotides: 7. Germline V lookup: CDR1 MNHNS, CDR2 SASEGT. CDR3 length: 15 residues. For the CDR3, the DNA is TGTGCCAGCAGTGAAGGCGGGGGTTATTCTAATGAGCAGTTCTTC. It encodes CASSEGGGYSNEQFF.

The CDR3 spells CASSYSTGVRSTEAFF. As DNA, the CDR3 is TGTGCCAGCAGTTACTCGACTGGTGTTCGGAGCACTGAAGCTTTCTTT. The gene calls are TRBV6-5 and TRBJ1-1, with D uncertain. Deletions cut 0 bases from V and 4 bases from J, with 15 bases between. The CDR3 has 16 amino acids. Germline V gives CDR1 MNHEY, CDR2 SVGAGI.